In its sample, the clone carrying this T cell receptor (beta chain) was seen many times. Antigen specificity is unknown. Orbital computed tomography, thyroid ultrasound, serum thyroxine and TRAb, and clinical symptoms together informed the diagnoses. These data belong to a study of T cells in Graves' hyperthyroidism and ophthalmopathy. RNA transcripts served as the template for amplifying TCR beta CDR3 regions. During a first-round RT-PCR of the TCR CDR3, the HTBI primer set was used. MiXCR, run by TCRdb on the multiplex PCR reads, gives a single entry per CDR3 protein. The sample includes more than 300,000 distinct CDR3 sequences, less than 20% of them seen just once. Study-level findings and limits: The model forecast ophthalmopathy, anticipating it by a median roughly 6.3 months before onset.

This CDR3 contains 14 residues. From germline, CDR1 is DFQATT and CDR2 SNEGSKA (reference sequence). Trimming removed 6 bases from V and 3 bases from J; junction bases left unmatched: 8. V and J are TRBV20-1 and TRBJ1-2, with TRBD1 matching over 9 bases. The clonotype comes from a man aged 18 to 29 with Graves' ophthalmopathy. The sample comprised blood. The CDR3: CSASNRGPDYGYTF. The CDR3 DNA reads TGCAGTGCAAGTAACAGGGGGCCAGACTATGGCTACACCTTC.